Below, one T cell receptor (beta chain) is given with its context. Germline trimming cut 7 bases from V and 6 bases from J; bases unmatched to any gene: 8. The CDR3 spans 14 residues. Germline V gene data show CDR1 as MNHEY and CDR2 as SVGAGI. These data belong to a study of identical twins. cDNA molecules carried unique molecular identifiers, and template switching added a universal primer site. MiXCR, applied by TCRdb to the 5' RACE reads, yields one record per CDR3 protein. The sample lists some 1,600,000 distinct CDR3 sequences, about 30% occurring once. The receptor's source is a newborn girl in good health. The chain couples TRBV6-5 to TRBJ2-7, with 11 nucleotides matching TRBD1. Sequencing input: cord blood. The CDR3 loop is CASNSGQGGAEQYF. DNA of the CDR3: TGTGCCAGCAATTCGGGACAGGGGGGTGCCGAGCAGTACTTC.